This TCR beta chain was profiled in a study of cytomegalovirus exposure and HLA in healthy donors. Data came from immunoSEQ multiplex PCR; TCRdb stores just in-frame clones and leaves some out. The sample consists of about 240,000 clones, more than 75% of them appearing once. The CDR3 has 15 residues. Germline V gene sequence: CDR1 SQVTM, CDR2 ANQGSEA. V was clipped by 4 bases and J by 5 bases; unmatched bases: 10. Sequencing was performed on PBMCs. V gene TRBV29-1 combines with J gene TRBJ2-2, with 7 positions matching TRBD2. This TCR derives from a woman aged 25 to 45 in good health and CMV-seropositive. CDR3 region: CSVGSLAEPTGELFF. The CDR3 DNA is TGCAGCGTTGGCTCGCTAGCGGAGCCAACCGGGGAGCTGTTTTTT.